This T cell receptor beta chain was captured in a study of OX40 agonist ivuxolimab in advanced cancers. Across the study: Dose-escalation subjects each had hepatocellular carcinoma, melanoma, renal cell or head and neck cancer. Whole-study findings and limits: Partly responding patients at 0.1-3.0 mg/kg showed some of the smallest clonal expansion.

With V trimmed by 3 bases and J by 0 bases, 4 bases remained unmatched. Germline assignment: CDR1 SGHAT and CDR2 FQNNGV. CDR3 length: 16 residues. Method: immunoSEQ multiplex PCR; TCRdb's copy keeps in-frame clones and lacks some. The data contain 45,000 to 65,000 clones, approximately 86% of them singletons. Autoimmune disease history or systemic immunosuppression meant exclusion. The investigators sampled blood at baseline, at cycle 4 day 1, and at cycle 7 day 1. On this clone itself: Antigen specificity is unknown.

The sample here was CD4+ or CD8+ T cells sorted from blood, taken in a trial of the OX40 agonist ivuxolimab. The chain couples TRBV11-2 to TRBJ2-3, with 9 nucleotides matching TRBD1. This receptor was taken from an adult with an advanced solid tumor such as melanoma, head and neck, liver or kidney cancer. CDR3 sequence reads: CASSFGTGTSTDTQYF. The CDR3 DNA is TGTGCCAGCAGCTTCGGGACAGGGACTAGCACAGATACGCAGTATTTT.